This T cell receptor (beta chain) derives from a study of shared clonotypes between healthy human individuals. Overall study results and limits: Sampling covered blood only; tissue repertoires likely differ.

As for this clone: Antigen specificity is unknown.

Every subset's genomic DNA went evenly onto several immunoSEQ plates. Data came from immunoSEQ multiplex PCR; TCRdb stores just in-frame clones and leaves some out. The table lists roughly 2,000,000 clones, 80% to 95% of them singletons. Trimming at V came to 4 bases and at J to 6 bases, leaving 0 bases not matched to a gene. The CDR3 extends over 12 amino acids. Germline V gives CDR1 SGHAT, CDR2 FQNNGV. CD45RO negativity and positive selection for CCR7 defined naive CD8 cells, a population that excluded terminally differentiated effector memory CD45RA+ cells. The chain recombines TRBV11-2 with TRBJ2-7; 10 nucleotides align to TRBD1. This clonotype was obtained from a man aged 18-30 years in good health. Some clones in this sample may be carry-over from other donors' samples. Sequencing used naive CD8+ T cells from PBMCs. This CDR3 is CASSWDRGEQYF. CDR3 sequence (DNA): TGTGCCAGCAGCTGGGACAGGGGCGAGCAGTACTTC.